This T cell receptor beta chain was recorded in a study of a mutant IDH1 vaccine in newly diagnosed glioma. There are 15 residues in the CDR3. Between the trimmed V and J ends, which lost 3 bases and 2 bases, there was a span of 14 bases. Germline CDR1 SGHRS, CDR2 YFSETQ. Stated time point: week 23, last vaccination. Vaccination comprised doses that each held 300 ug of mutant IDH1 20-mer peptide, plus topical imiquimod. Profiled with immunoSEQ multiplex PCR; TCRdb holds only in-frame clones, not every one. The sample holds approximately 82,000 clones, roughly 85% seen once. A single count supports this clone. Its target is unknown.

The rearrangement links TRBV5-1 to TRBJ1-2; D gene uncertain. The material was PBMCs, obtained from a glioma patient whose treatment included an IDH1 peptide vaccine. The receptor's source is a man aged 25-40 years with glioma. Some clones in this sample may be carry-over from other donors' samples. The CDR3 sequence is CASSSSGAGNYGYTF. For the CDR3, the DNA is TGCGCCAGCAGCTCATCGGGAGCCGGGAACTATGGCTACACCTTC.